This T cell receptor beta chain was sequenced during a study of blood T cell repertoires in COVID-19. With V trimmed by 4 bases and J by 4 bases, 4 bases remained unmatched. The CDR3 spans 14 residues. Per germline, CDR1 SGHRS and CDR2 YFSETQ. Assay: immunoSEQ multiplex PCR; the TCRdb copy retains only in-frame clones and omits some. This table has over 200,000 clones, approximately 80% appearing once. The sample comprised PBMCs or T cells enriched from blood (not recorded which). The sequence derives from a woman in her forties or fifties with acute COVID-19. The rearrangement joins TRBV5-1 to TRBJ2-2, with 7 bases identical to TRBD2. The CDR3 DNA reads as TGCGCCAGCAGCCTGCGGGAGTTCACCGGGGAGCTGTTTTTT. This translates into CASSLREFTGELFF. The full variable domain, rest sourced from reference TRBV5-1 and TRBJ2-2, is KAGVTQTPRYLIKTRGQQVTLSCSPISGHRSVSWYQQTPGQGLQFLFEYFSETQRNKGNFPGRFSGRQFSNSRSEMNVSTLELGDSALYLCASSLREFTGELFFGEGSRLTVL.